These T cell receptor beta chains were read from a single sample in a study of Ad26.COV2.S vaccination and SARS-CoV-2 variants. Here immunoSEQ multiplex PCR was the method, and the copy in TCRdb shows in-frame clones only, minus some. The table lists 300,000 to 400,000 clones, around 88% of them singletons. Sequences were derived from peripheral blood, sampled in a trial of Ad26.COV2.S vaccine versus placebo. The receptor set was obtained from a person aged 18 to 65 who received the Ad26.COV2.S COVID-19 vaccine or a placebo. Both conserved end residues are part of each CDR3. The order of the fields is V gene, J gene, clone size, D gene, CDR3 DNA, CDR3 protein. D genes are given only for firm matches. Expanded clones get a size class; other rows say once, few or many, or leave the size out.

V gene: TRBV4-1
J gene: TRBJ2-2
clone size: -
D gene: -
CDR3 DNA: TGCGCCAGCAGCCAAGATGGCAGGGGCCGGAACACCGGGGAGCTGTTTTTT
CDR3 protein: CASSQDGRGRNTGELFF

V gene: TRBV10-1
J gene: TRBJ2-1
clone size: -
D gene: -
CDR3 DNA: TGCGCCAGCAGTCGTAATAGCGCAAGCTCCTACAATGAGCAGTTCTTC
CDR3 protein: CASSRNSASSYNEQFF

V gene: TRBV30
J gene: TRBJ1-3
clone size: -
D gene: -
CDR3 DNA: TGTGCCTGGAATAAAGGTTCTGGAAACACCATATATTTT
CDR3 protein: CAWNKGSGNTIYF

V gene: TRBV27
J gene: TRBJ1-1
clone size: -
D gene: -
CDR3 DNA: TGTGCCAGCGGTCGGGGGGAGCGCACTGAAGCTTTCTTT
CDR3 protein: CASGRGERTEAFF

V gene: TRBV18
J gene: TRBJ2-2
clone size: -
D gene: -
CDR3 DNA: TGTGCCAGCTCACCCGGAGGGTCCACCGGGGAGCTGTTTTTT
CDR3 protein: CASSPGGSTGELFF

V gene: TRBV6-1
J gene: TRBJ2-1
clone size: -
D gene: -
CDR3 DNA: TGTGCCAGCAGTGAAGGGGGATTCCCCAATGAGCAGTTCTTC
CDR3 protein: CASSEGGFPNEQFF

V gene: TRBV19
J gene: TRBJ2-7
clone size: -
D gene: TRBD1
CDR3 DNA: TGTGCCAGTAGTCTTGGGACAGCGGACTCCTACGAGCAGTACTTC
CDR3 protein: CASSLGTADSYEQYF

V gene: TRBV5-5
J gene: TRBJ1-1
clone size: -
D gene: -
CDR3 DNA: TGTGCCAGCAGCTTGGGAGTCGGAGTTCCTATGAACACTGAAGCTTTCTTT
CDR3 protein: CASSLGVGVPMNTEAFF

V gene: TRBV2
J gene: TRBJ1-1
clone size: -
D gene: TRBD1
CDR3 DNA: TGTGCCAGCAGTGGACAGGGGATCTCCCGAATCACTGAAGCTTTCTTT
CDR3 protein: CASSGQGISRITEAFF

V gene: TRBV5-4
J gene: TRBJ2-3
clone size: -
D gene: -
CDR3 DNA: TGTGCCAGCAGTTACAGATATTCTACAGATACGCAGTATTTT
CDR3 protein: CASSYRYSTDTQYF

V gene: TRBV11-2
J gene: TRBJ2-5
clone size: once
D gene: -
CDR3 DNA: TGTGCCAGCAGCAAACCGGGCGTTCAAGAGACCCAGTACTTC
CDR3 protein: CASSKPGVQETQYF

V gene: TRBV28
J gene: TRBJ2-2
clone size: -
D gene: -
CDR3 DNA: TGTGCCAGCAGGCTCCTCTTAACAGGGTCGACCGCGAACACCGGGGAGCTGTTTTTT
CDR3 protein: CASRLLLTGSTANTGELFF

V gene: TRBV6-2/TRBV6-3
J gene: TRBJ1-1
clone size: -
D gene: -
CDR3 DNA: TGTGCCAGCAGTTACTCGGCCTTTCCGACAGACACTGAAGCTTTCTTT
CDR3 protein: CASSYSAFPTDTEAFF

V gene: TRBV15
J gene: TRBJ1-1
clone size: -
D gene: -
CDR3 DNA: TGTGCCACCAGACAGGGCCATGGGCTCATGAACACTGAAGCTTTCTTT
CDR3 protein: CATRQGHGLMNTEAFF

V gene: TRBV10-2
J gene: TRBJ2-7
clone size: -
D gene: -
CDR3 DNA: TGCGCCAGCAAAAGGGACTTCGAGACCTACGAGCAGTACTTC
CDR3 protein: CASKRDFETYEQYF

V gene: TRBV10-2
J gene: TRBJ2-7
clone size: -
D gene: -
CDR3 DNA: TGCGCCAGCAGTGAAGGCCCCTCCTACGAGCAGTACTTC
CDR3 protein: CASSEGPSYEQYF

V gene: TRBV5-1
J gene: TRBJ2-6
clone size: -
D gene: -
CDR3 DNA: TGCGCCAGCAGCTTGGGAGCGGTCTTGCGTGGGGCCAACGTCCTGACTTTC
CDR3 protein: CASSLGAVLRGANVLTF

V gene: TRBV28
J gene: TRBJ1-5
clone size: -
D gene: -
CDR3 DNA: TGTGCCAGCAGTGAGGGGGGGCTGAGCAATCAGCCCCAGCATTTT
CDR3 protein: CASSEGGLSNQPQHF

V gene: TRBV19
J gene: TRBJ2-7
clone size: once
D gene: -
CDR3 DNA: TGTGCCAGTAGTCTCTACAGTGGCAGGAGCTCCTACGAGCAGTACTTC
CDR3 protein: CASSLYSGRSSYEQYF

V gene: TRBV28
J gene: TRBJ2-2
clone size: -
D gene: -
CDR3 DNA: TGTGCCAGCAGGCGGGGCAAGGGGACTAACACCGGGGAGCTGTTTTTT
CDR3 protein: CASRRGKGTNTGELFF

V gene: TRBV28
J gene: TRBJ2-1
clone size: -
D gene: -
CDR3 DNA: TGTGCCAGCAGTCCGTTAGGGGGGAACAATGAGCAGTTCTTC
CDR3 protein: CASSPLGGNNEQFF

V gene: TRBV10-3
J gene: TRBJ2-5
clone size: -
D gene: TRBD1
CDR3 DNA: TGTGCCATCAGTGCGGGGACAGGGGAAGAGACCCAGTACTTC
CDR3 protein: CAISAGTGEETQYF